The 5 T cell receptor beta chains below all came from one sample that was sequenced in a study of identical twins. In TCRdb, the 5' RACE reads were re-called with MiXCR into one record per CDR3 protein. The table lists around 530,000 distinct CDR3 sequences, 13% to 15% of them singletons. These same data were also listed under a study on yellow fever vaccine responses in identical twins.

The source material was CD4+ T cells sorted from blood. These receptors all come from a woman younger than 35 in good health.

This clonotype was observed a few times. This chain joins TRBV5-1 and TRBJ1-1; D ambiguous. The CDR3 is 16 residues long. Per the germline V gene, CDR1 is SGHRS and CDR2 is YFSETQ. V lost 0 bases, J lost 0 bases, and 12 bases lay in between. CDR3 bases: TGCGCCAGCAGCTTGGCAGGCGCAGGCCTGAACACTGAAGCTTTCTTT. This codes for CASSLAGAGLNTEAFF.

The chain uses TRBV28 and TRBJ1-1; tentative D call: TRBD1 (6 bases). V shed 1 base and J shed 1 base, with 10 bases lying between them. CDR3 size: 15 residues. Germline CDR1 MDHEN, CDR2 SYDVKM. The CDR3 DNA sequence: TGTGCCAGCAGTTTATCTACGGACAGGAACACTGAAGCTTTCTTT. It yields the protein CASSLSTDRNTEAFF.

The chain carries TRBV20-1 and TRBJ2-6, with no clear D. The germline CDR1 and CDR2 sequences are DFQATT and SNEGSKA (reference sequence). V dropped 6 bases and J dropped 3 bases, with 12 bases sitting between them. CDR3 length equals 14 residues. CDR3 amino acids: CSAPSSSGANVLTF. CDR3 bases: TGCAGTGCCCCCTCGAGTAGTGGGGCCAACGTCCTGACTTTC.

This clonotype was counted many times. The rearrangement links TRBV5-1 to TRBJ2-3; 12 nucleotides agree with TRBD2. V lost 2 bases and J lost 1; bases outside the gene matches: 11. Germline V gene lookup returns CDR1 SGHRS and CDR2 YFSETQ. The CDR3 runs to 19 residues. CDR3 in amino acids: CASSFGRLAGGPGTDTQYF. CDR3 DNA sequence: TGCGCCAGCAGCTTCGGACGGCTAGCGGGAGGGCCGGGCACAGATACGCAGTATTTT. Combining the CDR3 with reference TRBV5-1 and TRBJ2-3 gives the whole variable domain KAGVTQTPRYLIKTRGQQVTLSCSPISGHRSVSWYQQTPGQGLQFLFEYFSETQRNKGNFPGRFSGRQFSNSRSEMNVSTLELGDSALYLCASSFGRLAGGPGTDTQYFGPGTRLTVL.

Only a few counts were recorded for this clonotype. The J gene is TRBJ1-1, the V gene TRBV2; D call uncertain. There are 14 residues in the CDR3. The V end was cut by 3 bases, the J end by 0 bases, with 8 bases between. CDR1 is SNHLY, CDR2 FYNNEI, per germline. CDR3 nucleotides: TGTGCCAGCAGTGACTCATTCCTGAACACTGAAGCTTTCTTT. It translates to CASSDSFLNTEAFF.